Below, 31 T cell receptor beta chains from the same sample are listed, as sequenced in a study of blood T cell repertoires in COVID-19. TCRdb's copy holds only in-frame clones and misses some; the assay was immunoSEQ multiplex PCR. Of about 670,000 clones listed, approximately 90% were seen once; the top ten hold roughly 0.26%. Input material: peripheral blood. The source of these receptors is a woman between 18 and 29 years old with acute or convalescent COVID-19.

There are a few counts of this clone. This chain uses TRBV27 with TRBJ1-2; maybe TRBD1 (5 bases). V gave up 5 bases and J gave up 8 bases, with 12 bases separating them. Germline CDR1 reads MNHEY; CDR2 reads SMNVEV (reference sequence). This CDR3 has 12 residues. The CDR3 coding sequence is TGTGCCAGCAGTACATCAGGGATCGGCTACACCTTC. Residues: CASSTSGIGYTF.

The chain carries TRBV5-1 and TRBJ2-2; the D gene is possibly TRBD1 (6 bases). The germline V gene encodes CDR1 SGHRS and CDR2 YFSETQ. V lost 0 bases and J 0 bases, leaving 15 bases between the germline ends. The CDR3 extends over 18 amino acids. The CDR3 DNA sequence: TGCGCCAGCAGCTTGGGGACAGCGTATTTATCGAACACCGGGGAGCTGTTTTTT. Its protein is CASSLGTAYLSNTGELFF.

The genes are TRBV14 and TRBJ2-2; a possible D gene is TRBD1 (6 bases). Germline CDR1 is SGHDN and CDR2 is FVKESK. The CDR3 is made up of 15 amino acids. V was clipped by 4 bases and J by 5 bases, with 14 bases between them. CDR3 region: CASSPPGQTTGELFF. The CDR3 DNA reads as TGTGCCAGCAGCCCTCCCGGACAGACAACCGGGGAGCTGTTTTTT. The variable domain in full, completed from reference TRBV14 and TRBJ2-2, reads EAGVTQFPSHSVIEKGQTVTLRCDPISGHDNLYWYRRVMGKEIKFLLHFVKESKQDESGMPNNRFLAERTGGTYSTLKVQPAELEDSGVYFCASSPPGQTTGELFFGEGSRLTVL.

V gene TRBV27 combines with J gene TRBJ2-7; 9 nucleotides agree with TRBD2. This CDR3 has 16 amino acids. The V segment lost 6 bases and the J segment 2 bases; nucleotides outside the gene matches: 11. Germline CDR1 is MNHEY and CDR2 is SMNVEV (reference sequence). The CDR3 sequence is CASSLRGLAPTYEQYF. CDR3 bases: TGTGCCAGCAGCCTGCGGGGACTAGCTCCTACCTACGAGCAGTACTTC.

The chain joins TRBV3-1 (or the pseudogene TRBV3-2) to TRBJ2-5, with 7 nucleotides matching TRBD2. CDR1 and CDR2 (germline): LGHDT, YNNKEL (reference sequence). The CDR3 has 18 amino acids. The J segment lost 5 bases and the V segment lost 1 base, leaving 16 bases of the junction unmatched. CDR3 sequence: CASSQALSASGGQETQYF. The CDR3 DNA is TGTGCCAGCAGCCAAGCTCTCTCAGCTAGCGGCGGCCAGGAGACCCAGTACTTC.

The rearrangement links TRBV5-1 to TRBJ1-3, with D maybe TRBD1 (6 bases). Trimming left V 4 bases short and J 0 bases short, with 17 bases between. The CDR3 covers 17 residues. CDR1 is SGHRS and CDR2 is YFSETQ in the germline V gene. CDR3 residues: CASSPGHLSHSGNTIYF. Written as DNA, the CDR3 is TGCGCCAGCAGCCCGGGACATCTATCCCACTCTGGAAACACCATATATTTT.

This chain uses TRBV28 with TRBJ2-1; D ambiguous. V gave up 3 bases and J gave up 8 bases, with 5 bases separating them. Per germline, CDR1 MDHEN and CDR2 SYDVKM. The CDR3 is made up of 11 amino acids. DNA for the CDR3: TGTGCCAGCAGTTTTGGGCATGAGCAGTTCTTC. This sequence encodes CASSFGHEQFF.

As concerns this clone: One junction end disagrees with the germline gene, perhaps due to a read error. This chain links TRBV2 with TRBJ1-2; perhaps TRBD1 as D (5 bases). Germline assignment: CDR1 SNHLY and CDR2 FYNNEI. CDR3 size: 12 residues. CDR3 bases: TGTGCCAGCAGTGAACTTCAGACAGCCGTCTCCTTC. This sequence encodes CASSELQTAVSF. Variable domain in full (rest from reference TRBV2 and TRBJ1-2): EPEVTQTPSHQVTQMGQEVILRCVPISNHLYFYWYRQILGQKVEFLVSFYNNEISEKSEIFDDQFSVERPDGSNFTLKIRSTKLEDSAMYFCASSELQTAVSFGSGTRLTVV.

This clone is a singleton in its sample. The J gene is TRBJ1-1, the V gene TRBV5-6; D may be TRBD1 (5 bases). The CDR3 loop spans 13 amino acids. V dropped 4 bases and J dropped 5 bases, with 12 bases sitting between them. Germline V gives CDR1 SGHDT, CDR2 YYEEEE. The CDR3 DNA reads TGTGCCAGCAGCCAGGTGCAGGGAACTGAAGCTTTCTTT. Translated, it gives CASSQVQGTEAFF.

V and J are TRBV7-9 and TRBJ2-7; D unresolved. V was clipped by 5 bases and J by 1 base, with 9 bases between them. The CDR3 has 13 amino acids. Germline-derived CDR1 and CDR2 are SEHNR and FQNEAQ (reference sequence). The CDR3 DNA reads as TGTGCCAGCAGCCCTCCAGATTCCTACGAGCAGTACTTC. Translation gives CASSPPDSYEQYF.

V and J are TRBV9 and TRBJ1-1, with 11 bases identical to TRBD1. The CDR3 spans 15 residues. Germline V lookup: CDR1 SGDLS, CDR2 YYNGEE. The V and J ends lost 1 base and 7 bases, in that order; junction bases with no gene match: 6. CDR3: CASSVSGQGANEAFF. The CDR3 DNA reads TGTGCCAGCAGCGTATCCGGACAGGGGGCTAATGAAGCTTTCTTT.

This rearrangement joins TRBV6-5 to TRBJ1-2; 8 bases are a match to TRBD1. The CDR3 runs 15 residues. Looked up from germline, CDR1 is MNHEY and CDR2 is SVGAGI. After removal of 0 bases from V and 4 bases from J, the junction contained 4 bases not matched to a gene. This chain's CDR3 is CASSYSSGGFYGYTF. CDR3 DNA: TGTGCCAGCAGTTACTCTTCAGGGGGCTTCTATGGCTACACCTTC.

The genes are TRBV19 and TRBJ2-1; perhaps TRBD1 as D (5 bases). CDR3 size: 15 residues. Trimming removed 4 bases from V and 14 bases from J, with 24 bases in between. CDR1 is LNHDA, CDR2 SQIVND, per germline (reference sequence). The CDR3 loop reads CASSRPYQGTIGKFF. The CDR3 DNA reads as TGTGCCAGTAGTAGGCCTTACCAGGGAACGATCGGAAAGTTCTTC.

The CDR3 DNA sequence: TGTGCCAGCAGGGGGGGGAGCGGGTCATCCTACGAGCAGTACTTC. It yields the protein CASRGGSGSSYEQYF. This sequence joins TRBV7-6 and TRBJ2-7; TRBD2 aligns across 7 bases. Germline V gene sequence: CDR1 SGHVS, CDR2 FNYEAQ. The CDR3 loop spans 15 amino acids. The V segment lost 6 bases and the J segment 1 base; nucleotides outside the gene matches: 9.

This chain links TRBV24-1 with TRBJ1-2, with D possibly being TRBD1 (6 bases). CDR3 length: 17 residues. CDR1 is KGHDR, CDR2 SFDVKD, per germline. V was shortened by 4 bases and J by 2 bases, with 19 bases between the two germline ends. The CDR3 reads CATSDTEPGTRNYGYTF. CDR3 nucleotide sequence: TGTGCCACCAGTGACACTGAACCCGGGACAAGAAACTATGGCTACACCTTC.

The chain combines TRBV6-6 with TRBJ2-5; 9 positions match TRBD1. The CDR3 is made up of 14 amino acids. Germline CDR1 MNHNY, CDR2 SVGAGI (reference sequence). The V gene end was trimmed by 6 bases and the J gene end by 5 bases; junction bases not matched to a gene: 7. The CDR3 protein is CASRTTGGRETQYF. The CDR3 region has the DNA TGTGCCAGCAGGACAACAGGGGGCAGGGAGACCCAGTACTTC.

The count of this clone is one. The chain carries TRBV25-1 and TRBJ1-1; 8 bases are shared with TRBD1. Germline V CDR1 and CDR2: MGHDK, SYGVNS. V shed 0 bases and J 4 bases; nucleotides not matched to a gene: 7. This CDR3 region has 16 residues. CDR3 region: CASSEYSGGQGTEAFF. The CDR3 DNA reads as TGTGCCAGCAGTGAATATTCAGGGGGCCAGGGCACTGAAGCTTTCTTT.

CDR3 region: CASSPGGSSYEQYF. The CDR3 DNA reads as TGTGCCAGCTCCCCAGGGGGAAGCTCCTACGAGCAGTACTTC. The rearrangement links TRBV27 to TRBJ2-7, with 7 bases identical to TRBD1. Trimming cost V 8 bases and J 0 bases; bases outside gene matches: 7. CDR1 MNHEY and CDR2 SMNVEV come from the germline V gene (reference sequence). The CDR3 spans 14 residues.

This chain uses TRBV4-1 with TRBJ1-6, with TRBD1 identical over 7 bases. The CDR3 contains 17 residues. CDR1 is MGHRA, CDR2 YSYEKL, per germline. Germline trimming cut 0 bases from V and 4 bases from J; bases unmatched to any gene: 6. For the CDR3, the DNA is TGCGCCAGCAGCCAAGATCCATACAGGGGTTATAATTCACCCCTCCACTTT. Its translation is CASSQDPYRGYNSPLHF.

The V gene is TRBV28, the J gene TRBJ1-2, with TRBD1 as a possible D gene (5 bases). The CDR3 length is 13 residues. CDR1 and CDR2 from the germline V gene are MDHEN and SYDVKM. The V gene lost 11 bases and the J gene lost 0 bases, with 13 bases spanning the gap. CDR3 region: CAATGSANYGYTF. CDR3 coding DNA: TGTGCCGCAACAGGTTCAGCTAACTATGGCTACACCTTC.

The rearrangement uses TRBV11-1 and TRBJ2-2; no definite D call. The V end lost 4 bases, the J end lost 7 bases, and 4 bases lay between the germline ends. The germline gives CDR1 SGHAT, CDR2 FQDESV (reference sequence). The CDR3 has 11 residues. CDR3 in DNA: TGTGCCAGCAGCTACGGCGGGGAGCTGTTTTTT. It yields the protein CASSYGGELFF. Full variable domain (outside the CDR3, taken from reference TRBV11-1 and TRBJ2-2): EAEVAQSPRYKITEKSQAVAFWCDPISGHATLYWYRQILGQGPELLVQFQDESVVDDSQLPKDRFSAERLKGVDSTLKIQPAELGDSAMYLCASSYGGELFFGEGSRLTVL.

The rearrangement joins TRBV12-5 to TRBJ2-1; 14 nucleotides align to TRBD2. The CDR3 is 15 amino acids. Germline V gene data show CDR1 as LGHNT and CDR2 as FRNRAP. The J segment lost 8 bases and the V segment lost 6 bases, leaving 6 bases of the junction unmatched. CDR3 residues: CASGRTSGGWDEQFF. In nucleotides, the CDR3 is TGTGCTAGTGGGCGGACTAGCGGGGGGTGGGATGAGCAGTTCTTC. Using reference TRBV12-5 and TRBJ2-1 for the parts outside the CDR3, the full variable domain is DARVTQTPRHKVTEMGQEVTMRCQPILGHNTVFWYRQTMMQGLELLAYFRNRAPLDDSGMPKDRFSAEMPDATLATLKIQPSEPRDSAVYFCASGRTSGGWDEQFFGPGTRLTVL.

This chain joins TRBV27 and TRBJ2-7; D perhaps matches TRBD2 (5 bases). V was cut by 5 bases and J by 4 bases, with 12 bases left in between. The CDR3 has 13 residues. Germline V gene lookup returns CDR1 MNHEY and CDR2 SMNVEV (reference sequence). The CDR3 DNA sequence: TGTGCCAGCAGTGCGGGCCTTAAGTACGAGCAGTACTTC. Protein: CASSAGLKYEQYF.

The rearrangement links TRBV7-9 to TRBJ1-2, with 7 bases lining up with TRBD1. Germline loops: CDR1 SEHNR, CDR2 FQNEAQ (reference sequence). There are 15 residues in the CDR3. V lost 7 bases, J lost 1 base, and 9 bases stayed unmatched. The CDR3 spells CASTSGTDFNYGYTF. Here the CDR3 DNA reads TGTGCCAGCACCTCCGGGACAGATTTTAACTATGGCTACACCTTC.

The V gene is TRBV28, the J gene TRBJ1-1; the D is unclear. Trimming removed 3 bases at V and 5 bases at J, with 7 bases between. Germline CDR1 is MDHEN and CDR2 is SYDVKM. The CDR3 has 12 amino acids. The CDR3 is CASSFPVTEAFF. As DNA, the CDR3 is TGTGCCAGCAGTTTCCCAGTAACTGAAGCTTTCTTT.

The chain couples TRBV5-1 to TRBJ1-2; possibly TRBD1 for D (5 bases). Germline V gene sequence: CDR1 SGHRS, CDR2 YFSETQ. V shed 0 bases and J shed 4 bases, with 13 bases lying between them. This CDR3 contains 15 residues. This CDR3 reads CASSLERQGGYGYTF. The CDR3 DNA follows: TGCGCCAGCAGCTTGGAGCGCCAGGGCGGCTATGGCTACACCTTC.

V gene TRBV19 combines with J gene TRBJ1-2; D perhaps matches TRBD1 (5 bases). The germline CDR1 and CDR2 sequences are LNHDA and SQIVND (reference sequence). The CDR3 sequence is 15 residues long. Trimming removed 3 bases from V and 4 bases from J, with 15 bases in between. The CDR3 reads CASSIIQGSLYGYTF. In DNA form, the CDR3 reads TGTGCCAGTAGTATTATCCAGGGAAGCCTCTATGGCTACACCTTC.

This chain uses TRBV21-1 with TRBJ1-2. TRBV21-1 is termed a pseudogene. The CDR3 extends over 10 amino acids. As DNA, the CDR3 is TGTGCCAGCAGCCCACCGGGGGGGACCTTC. Amino acid sequence: CASSPPGGTF.

The rearrangement uses TRBV5-6 and TRBJ1-2; 8 nucleotides line up with TRBD1. Germline trimming cut 1 base from V and 6 bases from J; bases unmatched to any gene: 8. The CDR3 length is 15 residues. Looked up from germline, CDR1 is SGHDT and CDR2 is YYEEEE. CDR3 DNA sequence: TGTGCCAGCAGCTTGTTAGCAGGGGGCGCGCATGGCTACACCTTC. Residues: CASSLLAGGAHGYTF.

The chain has TRBV5-5 and TRBJ2-7; no clear D gene. Germline CDR1 is SGHKS and CDR2 is YYEKEE (reference sequence). The CDR3 totals 12 residues. Trimming left V 4 bases short and J 2 bases short, with 7 bases between. The CDR3 is CASSPDTYEQYF. The CDR3 region has the DNA TGTGCCAGCAGCCCCGACACCTACGAGCAGTACTTC.

This chain connects TRBV10-2 to TRBJ2-7; 12 nucleotides match TRBD1. Per germline, CDR1 WSHSY and CDR2 SAAADI. The CDR3 sequence is 15 residues long. Losses at the gene ends were 8 bases for V and 3 bases for J; bases not matched to a gene: 8. This CDR3 is CASGDRGRASYEQYF. In DNA, the CDR3 is TGCGCCAGCGGGGACAGGGGGCGAGCTAGCTACGAGCAGTACTTC.